What follows are 11 T cell receptor beta chains derived from one specimen sequenced in a study of cytomegalovirus exposure and HLA in healthy donors. 60 Vbeta and 13 Jbeta primers were used in PCR. Libraries were prepared by immunoSEQ multiplex PCR; TCRdb keeps only in-frame clonotypes and omits some of them. The sample carries 98,000 or so clones, around 76% recorded once. What was sequenced was PBMCs. These receptor sequences come from a human donor in good health.

The J gene is TRBJ2-2, the V gene TRBV19; TRBD1 aligns across 8 bases. Germline V gene lookup returns CDR1 LNHDA and CDR2 SQIVND (reference sequence). The CDR3 has 17 amino acids. V was pared by 3 bases and J by 0 bases, with 6 bases of the junction left unmatched. Here the CDR3 reads CASSILGQASNTGELFF. CDR3 bases: TGTGCCAGTAGTATCCTGGGACAGGCCTCGAACACCGGGGAGCTGTTTTTT.

The CDR3 protein is CASSYAGGTKYEQYF. As DNA, the CDR3 is TGTGCCAGCAGTTACGCGGGCGGGACGAAATACGAGCAGTACTTC. This chain uses TRBV6-6 with TRBJ2-7; tentative D call: TRBD2 (6 bases). Trimming pared 2 bases from V and 4 bases from J, leaving 15 bases between. In germline, CDR1 is MNHNY, CDR2 SVGAGI (reference sequence). The CDR3 covers 15 residues.

The chain couples TRBV5-1 to TRBJ1-1, with 8 positions matching TRBD1. Losses at the gene ends were 3 bases for V and 1 base for J; bases not matched to a gene: 5. The germline gives CDR1 SGHRS, CDR2 YFSETQ. The length of the CDR3 is 15 residues. In DNA, the CDR3 is TGCGCCAGCAGCTCGGCCGGGACAGGGAACACTGAAGCTTTCTTT. Its protein product is CASSSAGTGNTEAFF. Drawing the rest from reference TRBV5-1 and TRBJ1-1, the complete variable domain is KAGVTQTPRYLIKTRGQQVTLSCSPISGHRSVSWYQQTPGQGLQFLFEYFSETQRNKGNFPGRFSGRQFSNSRSEMNVSTLELGDSALYLCASSSAGTGNTEAFFGQGTRLTVV.

A single count supports this clone. A read error may account for a junction end that differs from germline. The chain carries TRBV5-1 and TRBJ2-1; 10 bases map to TRBD1. The V gene's germline CDR1 is SGHRS and CDR2 YFSETQ. The length of the CDR3 is 15 residues. DNA for the CDR3: TGCGCCAGCAGTTTGGGGACAGGGGCCTACAATGAGCAGTTCTTC. It yields the protein CASSLGTGAYNEQFF.

This clone came up a few times. The chain uses TRBV10-3 and TRBJ1-1; 7 nucleotides match TRBD1. Trimming removed 3 bases from V and 0 bases from J; junction bases left unmatched: 10. Germline V lookup: CDR1 ENHRY, CDR2 SYGVKD. The CDR3 runs 17 residues. Here the CDR3 reads CAISDSRQGSMNTEAFF. The CDR3 region has the DNA TGTGCCATCAGTGATTCCCGACAGGGCTCTATGAACACTGAAGCTTTCTTT.

In this sample, this clone turned up a few times. V is TRBV20-1 and J is TRBJ2-7; no reliable D call. Deletions cut 5 bases from V and 4 bases from J, with 9 bases between. CDR3 size: 11 residues. The V gene's germline CDR1 is DFQATT and CDR2 SNEGSKA (reference sequence). CDR3 sequence (DNA): TGCAGTGCTGAGAATGAGTACGAGCAGTACTTC. Translating it yields CSAENEYEQYF.

The chain uses TRBV30 and TRBJ2-3, with D maybe TRBD1 (6 bases). Trimming removed 5 bases from V and 4 bases from J, with 13 bases in between. Germline assignment: CDR1 GTSNPN and CDR2 SVGIG (reference sequence). The CDR3 is 13 residues long. The CDR3 DNA is TGTGCCTGGGACTTTGAGGGGGCAGATACGCAGTATTTT. This gives the protein CAWDFEGADTQYF.

This clone was seen many times. The chain links TRBV7-6 to TRBJ1-5; a weak D match, TRBD1 (5 bases). The CDR3 is made up of 15 amino acids. In germline, CDR1 is SGHVS, CDR2 FNYEAQ. V gave up 5 bases and J gave up 2 bases, with 13 bases separating them. CDR3 sequence: CASSRMWGGNQPQHF. For the CDR3, the DNA is TGTGCCAGCAGCCGAATGTGGGGGGGCAATCAGCCCCAGCATTTT.

The chain combines TRBV18 with TRBJ1-2; 7 positions match TRBD1. V lost 3 bases and J lost 10; bases outside the gene matches: 8. The CDR3 totals 13 residues. Germline V CDR1 and CDR2: KGHSH, LQKENI. Here the CDR3 DNA reads TGTGCCAGCTCACCCCTAGGACAGGCCCACTACACCTTC. Protein sequence: CASSPLGQAHYTF.

The rearrangement joins TRBV6-1 to TRBJ1-2; 8 bases line up with TRBD1. Per germline, CDR1 MNHNS and CDR2 SASEGT. The CDR3 consists of 13 residues. V dropped 5 bases and J dropped 7; count of bases not matched to a gene: 6. The CDR3 here is CASSQDRVVGYTF. The CDR3 DNA sequence: TGTGCCAGCAGTCAGGACAGGGTTGTTGGCTACACCTTC.

The rearrangement links TRBV4-2 to TRBJ2-7; TRBD2 aligns across 11 bases. This CDR3 has 15 residues. V shed 4 bases, J shed 4 bases, and the junction held 6 bases outside the gene matches. CDR1 is LGHNA and CDR2 is YNFKEQ in the germline V gene. The CDR3 protein is CASSPTSGGLYEQYF. CDR3 sequence (DNA): TGTGCCAGCAGCCCCACTAGCGGGGGACTATACGAGCAGTACTTC.